This T cell receptor beta chain was sequenced during a study of cytomegalovirus exposure and HLA in healthy donors. It was with 60 Vbeta and 13 Jbeta primers that the PCR ran. Data came from immunoSEQ multiplex PCR; TCRdb stores just in-frame clones and leaves some out. The sample carries approximately 72,000 clones, around 64% recorded once. Germline values: CDR1 SGHRS, CDR2 YFSETQ. CDR3 size: 17 residues. The trim removed 4 bases at V and 6 bases at J, leaving 13 bases unmatched. This rearrangement joins TRBV5-1 to TRBJ2-3; 11 nucleotides line up with TRBD2. The origin of this receptor is a man aged 35 to 55 in good health and CMV-seropositive. Sequencing input: PBMCs. CDR3 in amino acids: CASSPGVAGGRSDTQYF. CDR3 sequence (DNA): TGCGCCAGCAGCCCCGGGGTAGCGGGGGGGCGCTCCGATACGCAGTATTTT.